These T cell receptor beta chains were read from a single sample in a study of blood T cell repertoires in COVID-19. Using immunoSEQ multiplex PCR, the repertoire was profiled, and TCRdb retains in-frame clones only, with some absent. Of more than 200,000 clones in the sample, about 84% are singletons; the top ten hold under 2%. The sample taken for sequencing was PBMCs or T cells enriched from blood (not recorded which). The receptors come from a man aged 60 to 69 who had recovered from COVID-19. Each CDR3 is given with its conserved first and last residue. The D gene is left open where the match is weak. The size entry is marked missing in some rows and otherwise reads once, few, many or a size class.

D,size,V,J,CDR3,DNA
TRBD1,NA,TRBV10-3,TRBJ2-7,CAIKRDRGLYEQYF,TGTGCCATCAAGCGGGACAGGGGGCTGTACGAGCAGTACTTC
TRBD2,NA,TRBV7-9,TRBJ2-3,CASSSTSGGDTQYF,TGTGCCAGCAGCTCGACTAGCGGGGGTGATACGCAGTATTTT
NA,NA,TRBV6-5,TRBJ1-6,CASSYGANLDSPLHF,TGTGCCAGCAGTTACGGGGCAAACCTAGATTCACCCCTCCACTTT
TRBD1,NA,TRBV10-3,TRBJ2-1,CAIKGTDYNEQFF,TGTGCCATCAAAGGGACAGATTACAATGAGCAGTTCTTC
TRBD1,NA,TRBV29-1,TRBJ1-2,CSVTSTGGGYTF,TGCAGCGTTACTTCGACAGGGGGTGGCTACACCTTC
TRBD1,NA,TRBV2,TRBJ1-5,CASSDGTGQGPQHF,TGTGCCAGCAGTGACGGGACAGGCCAGGGGCCCCAGCATTTT
TRBD1,NA,TRBV7-2,TRBJ1-5,CASSPGQGAKPQHF,TGTGCCAGCAGCCCCGGACAGGGGGCAAAGCCCCAGCATTTT
NA,NA,TRBV4-3,TRBJ1-4,CASSQDPGENEKLFF,TGCGCCAGCAGCCAAGACCCAGGGGAAAATGAAAAACTGTTTTTT
NA,once,TRBV18,TRBJ2-1,CASSSSGTNSYNEQFF,TGTGCCAGCTCATCATCCGGGACAAACTCCTACAATGAGCAGTTCTTC
NA,few,TRBV5-1,TRBJ2-1,CASRAGRNEQFF,TGCGCCAGCAGGGCGGGCCGGAATGAGCAGTTCTTC
NA,NA,TRBV7-9,TRBJ2-2,CASSRTLGQEGTGELFF,TGTGCCAGCAGCCGCACCCTAGGACAGGAGGGCACCGGGGAGCTGTTTTTT
TRBD1,few,TRBV5-1,TRBJ1-6,CASSPRTGGDSPLHF,TGCGCCAGCAGCCCCCGGACAGGGGGCGATTCACCCCTCCACTTT
NA,NA,TRBV5-1,TRBJ1-1,CASSLFVGDENTEAFF,TGCGCCAGCAGCTTGTTTGTAGGAGATGAGAACACTGAAGCTTTCTTT
TRBD1,NA,TRBV2,TRBJ1-5,CASSTDRGNQPQHF,TGTGCCAGCAGCACTGACAGGGGGAATCAGCCCCAGCATTTT
NA,NA,TRBV7-6,TRBJ2-7,CASSLAAGIDYEQYF,TGTGCCAGCAGCTTAGCGGCAGGGATAGACTACGAGCAGTACTTC
NA,NA,TRBV29-1,TRBJ1-2,CSVPGGLGGYTF,TGCAGCGTACCCGGGGGGTTGGGTGGCTACACCTTC
NA,NA,TRBV30,TRBJ2-5,CAWRGGAIKETQYF,TGTGCCTGGAGGGGGGGGGCGATTAAAGAGACCCAGTACTTC
TRBD1,NA,TRBV5-1,TRBJ1-1,CASSLRQGMSSEAFF,TGCGCCAGCAGCCTCCGACAGGGTATGTCTTCTGAAGCTTTCTTT
TRBD2,few,TRBV13,TRBJ2-7,CASSPEGGGAPYEQYF,TGTGCCAGCAGCCCCGAAGGCGGGGGGGCCCCCTACGAGCAGTACTTC
NA,few,TRBV11-2,TRBJ2-2,CASSLLASGELFF,TGTGCCAGCAGCCTTCTAGCATCCGGGGAGCTGTTTTTT
TRBD1,few,TRBV7-2,TRBJ1-2,CASSPSGTGFSYGYTF,TGTGCCAGCAGCCCCTCCGGGACAGGGTTTTCCTATGGCTACACCTTC
NA,once,TRBV4-3,TRBJ2-2,CASSQAAPGRTNTGELFF,TGCGCCAGCAGCCAAGCCGCCCCGGGGAGAACGAACACCGGGGAGCTGTTTTTT
NA,NA,TRBV4-2,TRBJ2-7,CASSQVQGTPYEQYF,TGTGCCAGCAGCCAAGTCCAGGGTACGCCCTACGAGCAGTACTTC
TRBD1,NA,TRBV10-3,TRBJ2-2,CAISESSGTANTGELFF,TGTGCCATCAGTGAGTCCTCCGGGACAGCGAACACCGGGGAGCTGTTTTTT
NA,NA,TRBV14,TRBJ2-3,CASSHFREGTDTQYF,TGTGCCAGCAGCCATTTCAGAGAGGGTACAGATACGCAGTATTTT
NA,NA,TRBV7-8,TRBJ2-5,CASSSLFIKETQYF,TGTGCCAGCAGCTCCCTCTTTATAAAAGAGACCCAGTACTTC